A selection of T cell receptor beta chains follows, all from one sample in a study of shared clonotypes between healthy human individuals. Using immunoSEQ multiplex PCR, the repertoire was profiled, and TCRdb retains in-frame clones only, with some absent. This sample has a few hundred thousand clones; less than 75% occur once, and the top ten carry roughly 10%. Sample: memory CD4+ T cells sorted from blood. These receptors all come from a man under 40 in good health. Both conserved end residues are part of each CDR3. The order of the fields is D gene, clone size, V gene, J gene, CDR3 length, CDR3 DNA, CDR3 protein. A D gene is named only where the DNA matches it firmly. The listing skips clone size in some rows; elsewhere it reads once, few, many or a size class.

>-|-|TRBV7-2|TRBJ2-3|12
TGTGCCAGCAGCATACAGGGATCTACGCAGTATTTT
CASSIQGSTQYF
>-|once|TRBV5-4|TRBJ2-5|13
TGTGCCAGCAGCTTACGTGGGCAGGGGACCCAGTACTTC
CASSLRGQGTQYF
>-|-|TRBV7-3|TRBJ2-2|14
TGTGCCAGCAGCTTAAGGGTGAACACCGGGGAGCTGTTTTTT
CASSLRVNTGELFF
>-|few|TRBV19|TRBJ1-5|14
TGTGCCAGTAGCGTATCGGGGGCCTATCAGCCCCAGCATTTT
CASSVSGAYQPQHF
>-|-|TRBV10-3|TRBJ1-2|15
TGTGCCATCAGTGAGTCGGGACAAATAACTATCGGCTACACCTTC
CAISESGQITIGYTF
>TRBD1|-|TRBV27|TRBJ2-3|13
TGTGCCAGCAGTTTAGGGACAGGGGATACGCAGTATTTT
CASSLGTGDTQYF
>-|-|TRBV27|TRBJ2-1|15
TGTGCCAGCAGGATTAGCGGCCAAGCCTACAATGAGCAGTTCTTC
CASRISGQAYNEQFF
>TRBD2|-|TRBV7-9|TRBJ2-7|15
TGTGCCAGCAGCTCGCAGGGACTAGCGGGACTCGAGCAGTACTTC
CASSSQGLAGLEQYF
>-|once|TRBV10-3|TRBJ1-5|14
TGTGCCATCAGTGTAGGGGAGCCCAATCAGCCCCAGCATTTT
CAISVGEPNQPQHF
>-|-|TRBV28|TRBJ2-5|13
TGTGCCAGCAGGCCCATGGTTGCAGAGACCCAGTACTTC
CASRPMVAETQYF
>-|-|TRBV30|TRBJ2-5|13
TGTGCCTGGATAAGAGCGGGCGCCGGGACCCAGTACTTC
CAWIRAGAGTQYF
>TRBD1|-|TRBV10-2|TRBJ2-2|15
TGCGCCAGCAGGGGGACAGGGGGTTTAACCGGGGAGCTGTTTTTT
CASRGTGGLTGELFF
>-|few|TRBV9|TRBJ2-3|16
TGTGCCAGCAGCGTAGGTGGTGGCGGGACTTCAGATACGCAGTATTTT
CASSVGGGGTSDTQYF
>TRBD2|-|TRBV11-2|TRBJ2-2|16
TGTGCCAGCAGTTCTAGGACTAGCGTCTACACCGGGGAGCTGTTTTTT
CASSSRTSVYTGELFF
>-|-|TRBV19|TRBJ2-7|16
TGTGCCAGTAGTATCTTGGGAGGGGACAGAGCCTACGAGCAGTACTTC
CASSILGGDRAYEQYF
>TRBD2|-|TRBV9|TRBJ2-2|16
TGTGCCAGCACCAGGACTAGCGGGAGGGGTACCGGGGAGCTGTTTTTT
CASTRTSGRGTGELFF
>-|-|TRBV7-8|TRBJ2-3|14
TGTGCCAGCAGCTTAGCCGGAGAATCAGATACGCAGTATTTT
CASSLAGESDTQYF
>TRBD2|few|TRBV28|TRBJ2-7|15
TGTGCCAGCACCGTCGGCACTAGCGGTCTCTACGAGCAGTACTTC
CASTVGTSGLYEQYF
>TRBD2|-|TRBV7-2|TRBJ2-2|15
TGTGCCAGCAGCTGGAGGCGGGAGCGAGCCGGGGAGCTGTTTTTT
CASSWRRERAGELFF
>-|-|TRBV4-1|TRBJ2-7|15
TGCGCCAGCAGCCAAGTTGGCAGGAAGCCCTACGAGCAGTACTTC
CASSQVGRKPYEQYF
>TRBD2|few|TRBV11-2|TRBJ2-2|17
TGTGCCAGCAGCTTATTCAGTCTGCTAGCGGGGTCCGGGGAGCTGTTTTTT
CASSLFSLLAGSGELFF
>TRBD1|-|TRBV5-8|TRBJ1-2|14
TGTGCCAGCAGCTTGGGACAGGGAGAGGCTGGCTACACCTTC
CASSLGQGEAGYTF
>TRBD2|-|TRBV29-1|TRBJ2-2|16
TGCAGCGTTGAACTCGGGGGGGCGCCGAACACCGGGGAGCTGTTTTTT
CSVELGGAPNTGELFF
>-|-|TRBV5-1|TRBJ2-7|13
TGCGCCAGCAGCTTGGCCGGGAGTCCCGAGCAGTACTTC
CASSLAGSPEQYF
>TRBD2|-|TRBV7-2|TRBJ2-7|17
TGTGCCAGCAGCTTAGCAACTAGCGGGAGGAGCTCCTACGAGCAGTACTTC
CASSLATSGRSSYEQYF
>-|once|TRBV10-2|TRBJ2-5|13
TGCGCCAGCAGAATCGCTACACAAGAGACCCAGTACTTC
CASRIATQETQYF
>TRBD2|once|TRBV5-1|TRBJ2-3|17
TGCGCCAGCAGCTCTGACATAGCGGGAGGAGCGACAGATACGCAGTATTTT
CASSSDIAGGATDTQYF
>TRBD1|-|TRBV2|TRBJ1-1|14
TGTGCCAGCAGTACACCAGGGGGTGACACTGAAGCTTTCTTT
CASSTPGGDTEAFF
>-|few|TRBV18|TRBJ2-7|14
TGTGCCAGCTCTAGGACGGGCGTGGTCTACGAGCAGTACTTC
CASSRTGVVYEQYF
>-|few|TRBV7-9|TRBJ2-7|15
TGTGCCAGCAGCTTAGGGGGGGCGTCCCCTTACGAGCAGTACTTC
CASSLGGASPYEQYF
>-|-|TRBV5-6|TRBJ1-5|12
TGTGCCAGCAGCCGACTGAATCAGCCCCAGCATTTT
CASSRLNQPQHF
>-|-|TRBV5-1|TRBJ1-3|16
TGCGCCAGCAGCTTGTTTATTATGGGATCCGGAAACACCATATATTTT
CASSLFIMGSGNTIYF
>TRBD2|-|TRBV14|TRBJ2-1|11
TGTGCCAGCTCTCGAGCGGGAGGCCAGTTCTTC
CASSRAGGQFF
>-|-|TRBV4-1|TRBJ1-1|17
TGCGCCAGCAGCCAAGATGTGGAGTCAGCACAGAACACTGAAGCTTTCTTT
CASSQDVESAQNTEAFF
>-|-|TRBV6-6|TRBJ1-3|14
TGTGCCAGCACCACGGGGAACTCTGGAAACACCATATATTTT
CASTTGNSGNTIYF
>-|-|TRBV29-1|TRBJ2-5|13
TGCAGCGTTGAAGACCCTTTCCAAGAGACCCAGTACTTC
CSVEDPFQETQYF
>TRBD1|once|TRBV5-5|TRBJ1-1|14
TGTGCCAGCAGCTTGGGAGGAGACAGGGTTGAAGCTTTCTTT
CASSLGGDRVEAFF
>TRBD1|-|TRBV7-8|TRBJ1-1|14
TGTGCCAGCAGCTCAAGGGGGCCGGACACTGAAGCTTTCTTT
CASSSRGPDTEAFF
>-|few|TRBV5-1|TRBJ2-6|16
TGCGCCAGCAGCCATACAGGCAGCTCTGGGGCCAACGTCCTGACTTTC
CASSHTGSSGANVLTF
>-|-|TRBV5-1|TRBJ2-7|13
TGCGCCAGCAGCCCCCTGAGCCACTACGAGCAGTACTTC
CASSPLSHYEQYF
>TRBD2|-|TRBV30|TRBJ2-7|16
TGTGCCTGGAGGGTAACGGGAGGGCCCGGTAGCTACGAGCAGTACTTC
CAWRVTGGPGSYEQYF
>-|-|TRBV4-2|TRBJ2-1|13
TGTGCCAGCAGCCAAGGGGATACAATGACGCAGTTCTTC
CASSQGDTMTQFF
>TRBD2|-|TRBV30|TRBJ2-1|14
TGTGCCTGGAGTGGGCTAGCGGGAGCAAATGAGCAGTTCTTC
CAWSGLAGANEQFF
>-|-|TRBV11-2|TRBJ1-1|14
TGTGCCAGCACCAGAGACAGAGGGCACACTGAAGCTTTCTTT
CASTRDRGHTEAFF
>TRBD1|-|TRBV9|TRBJ1-1|14
TGTGCCAGCAGCGCGACAGGGGTAAACACTGAAGCTTTCTTT
CASSATGVNTEAFF
>-|few|TRBV9|TRBJ2-5|15
TGTGCCAGCAGCGCCCGGGACGGCTCTTGGGAGACCCAGTACTTC
CASSARDGSWETQYF